The rows below give T cell receptor beta chains drawn from one sample of a study of persistence of HIV-infected CD4 T cells. Sequenced by immunoSEQ multiplex PCR; TCRdb stores in-frame clones only, minus some. Of some 30,000 clones in the sample, 78% are singletons; the top ten hold about 0.75%. No cognate antigen is known for these TCRs. Sequences were derived from CD4+ T cells sorted from PBMCs after roughly 20-hour stimulation, sampled from a patient who received antiretroviral therapy. These TCRs come from an adult woman with HIV who was CMV-seropositive. Each CDR3 is given with its conserved first and last residue. The order of the fields is CDR3 DNA, CDR3 protein, J gene, D gene, clone size, V gene. D genes are given only for firm matches. For some rows the clone size is stated as once, few or many, or as a class when expanded; others skip it.

CDR3 DNA: TGTGCCAGCAGCTTAGTCGGCGCAGGGGGTTTAGAAAAACTGTTTTTT
CDR3 protein: CASSLVGAGGLEKLFF
J gene: TRBJ1-4
D gene: TRBD1
clone size: -
V gene: TRBV7-9

CDR3 DNA: TGTGCCAGCAGCCAAGAGACTGGAAAACTGTTTTTT
CDR3 protein: CASSQETGKLFF
J gene: TRBJ1-4
D gene: -
clone size: -
V gene: TRBV3-1/TRBV3-2

CDR3 DNA: TGCAGTGCTAGTGACCTCTATGGCTACACCTTC
CDR3 protein: CSASDLYGYTF
J gene: TRBJ1-2
D gene: -
clone size: -
V gene: TRBV20-1

CDR3 DNA: TGTGCCAGCTCACCACAGTCAGCCAGCAATCAGCCCCAGCATTTT
CDR3 protein: CASSPQSASNQPQHF
J gene: TRBJ1-5
D gene: -
clone size: -
V gene: TRBV18

CDR3 DNA: TGTGCCAGCAGACAGGGTAACCATGGCTACACCTTC
CDR3 protein: CASRQGNHGYTF
J gene: TRBJ1-2
D gene: -
clone size: -
V gene: TRBV28

CDR3 DNA: TGTGCCAGCAGACCAGACAGGGGATCTCGAAACACCATATATTTT
CDR3 protein: CASRPDRGSRNTIYF
J gene: TRBJ1-3
D gene: TRBD1
clone size: -
V gene: TRBV6-5

CDR3 DNA: TGTGCCAGCAGTGGGACCCCTGTGGGGGGAGAGACCCAGTACTTC
CDR3 protein: CASSGTPVGGETQYF
J gene: TRBJ2-5
D gene: -
clone size: -
V gene: TRBV27

CDR3 DNA: TGTGCCAGCTCACCCCCTTCCGGGGAGCTGTTTTTT
CDR3 protein: CASSPPSGELFF
J gene: TRBJ2-2
D gene: -
clone size: -
V gene: TRBV18

CDR3 DNA: TGTGCCAGCAGCATGAAACGACAGGGTTCAAGTTACACCGGGGAGCTGTTTTTT
CDR3 protein: CASSMKRQGSSYTGELFF
J gene: TRBJ2-2
D gene: TRBD1
clone size: -
V gene: TRBV7-6

CDR3 DNA: TGTGCCAGCAGCCCTAGACGGGACACGAACTATGGCTACACCTTC
CDR3 protein: CASSPRRDTNYGYTF
J gene: TRBJ1-2
D gene: -
clone size: -
V gene: TRBV5-4

CDR3 DNA: TGTGCCAGTAGTGCACCCCGGAGTAGCGGGCGGACCAATGAGCAGTTCTTC
CDR3 protein: CASSAPRSSGRTNEQFF
J gene: TRBJ2-1
D gene: TRBD2
clone size: -
V gene: TRBV19

CDR3 DNA: TGCAGCGTTTGGGAAGGGCAGGGCACCGGGGAGCTGTTTTTT
CDR3 protein: CSVWEGQGTGELFF
J gene: TRBJ2-2
D gene: -
clone size: -
V gene: TRBV29-1

CDR3 DNA: TGTGCCAGCAGCCCAACGGACAGGGTGGATTCACCCCTCCACTTT
CDR3 protein: CASSPTDRVDSPLHF
J gene: TRBJ1-6
D gene: TRBD1
clone size: -
V gene: TRBV5-4

CDR3 DNA: TGTGCCAGCTCACTTAATCACGGGATGAACACTGAAGCTTTCTTT
CDR3 protein: CASSLNHGMNTEAFF
J gene: TRBJ1-1
D gene: -
clone size: -
V gene: TRBV18

CDR3 DNA: TGTGCCAGCAGCCAAGGTTCAGGGCCCTCCTACGAGCAGTACTTC
CDR3 protein: CASSQGSGPSYEQYF
J gene: TRBJ2-7
D gene: -
clone size: once
V gene: TRBV14

CDR3 DNA: TGCGCCAGCAGCTTGGATGGGGGGGAGGACACCGGGGAGCTGTTTTTT
CDR3 protein: CASSLDGGEDTGELFF
J gene: TRBJ2-2
D gene: TRBD2
clone size: -
V gene: TRBV5-1

CDR3 DNA: TGTGCCAGCAGCCCTCGGGTAGGGCCTAACTATGGCTACACCTTC
CDR3 protein: CASSPRVGPNYGYTF
J gene: TRBJ1-2
D gene: -
clone size: -
V gene: TRBV7-9

CDR3 DNA: TGTGCCAGCTCTACCGAAGGGGAGCTGTTTTTT
CDR3 protein: CASSTEGELFF
J gene: TRBJ2-2
D gene: -
clone size: few
V gene: TRBV6-5

CDR3 DNA: TGTGCCTGGAGTGTATACGCTCCGGGACAGGGATCTGGCTACACCTTC
CDR3 protein: CAWSVYAPGQGSGYTF
J gene: TRBJ1-2
D gene: TRBD1
clone size: medium-sized
V gene: TRBV30

CDR3 DNA: TGTGCCAGCAGCTTAAATGGTGGGGTTGGGGAGCTGTTTTTT
CDR3 protein: CASSLNGGVGELFF
J gene: TRBJ2-2
D gene: -
clone size: -
V gene: TRBV7-3

CDR3 DNA: TGTGCCAGCAGTTACTCTTCAGGGTTTTCTGAAGCTTTCTTT
CDR3 protein: CASSYSSGFSEAFF
J gene: TRBJ1-1
D gene: -
clone size: -
V gene: TRBV6-5

CDR3 DNA: TGCGCCAGCAGTGAGGACAGGGGCTATGGCTACACCTTC
CDR3 protein: CASSEDRGYGYTF
J gene: TRBJ1-2
D gene: TRBD1
clone size: -
V gene: TRBV10-1

CDR3 DNA: TGTGCCAGCAGCGTACAGGGGAAGGATGAAAAACTGTTTTTT
CDR3 protein: CASSVQGKDEKLFF
J gene: TRBJ1-4
D gene: -
clone size: -
V gene: TRBV9

CDR3 DNA: TGTGCCAGCAGCTCCGGACAGTTTAACACCGGGGAGCTGTTTTTT
CDR3 protein: CASSSGQFNTGELFF
J gene: TRBJ2-2
D gene: -
clone size: -
V gene: TRBV6-5

CDR3 DNA: TGTGCTAGCAGCTTGCAACCAGGGGGAAGCACAGATACGCAGTATTTT
CDR3 protein: CASSLQPGGSTDTQYF
J gene: TRBJ2-3
D gene: TRBD1
clone size: few
V gene: TRBV7-7

CDR3 DNA: TGTGCCAGCAGCGTAGATCCAGGACAGTGGGACTCCTATAATTCACCCCTCCACTTT
CDR3 protein: CASSVDPGQWDSYNSPLHF
J gene: TRBJ1-6
D gene: -
clone size: -
V gene: TRBV9

CDR3 DNA: TGTGCCAGCAGTTACGCCGGGGGGGGCTACACCTTC
CDR3 protein: CASSYAGGGYTF
J gene: TRBJ1-2
D gene: -
clone size: -
V gene: TRBV6-5

CDR3 DNA: TGTGCCAGCAGTGAAGCTGGCGGCCGCACAGATACGCAGTATTTT
CDR3 protein: CASSEAGGRTDTQYF
J gene: TRBJ2-3
D gene: -
clone size: -
V gene: TRBV6-1

CDR3 DNA: TGTGCCTCAACCGGGAGCCTCAATCAGCCCCAGCATTTT
CDR3 protein: CASTGSLNQPQHF
J gene: TRBJ1-5
D gene: -
clone size: few
V gene: TRBV2

CDR3 DNA: TGTGCCAGTAGTATCGGCCTTAGCGGACTACAAGAGACCCAGTACTTC
CDR3 protein: CASSIGLSGLQETQYF
J gene: TRBJ2-5
D gene: -
clone size: once
V gene: TRBV19

CDR3 DNA: TGTGCCAGCAGTGGCCTCGACAGGGGAAGCAATCAGCCCCAGCATTTT
CDR3 protein: CASSGLDRGSNQPQHF
J gene: TRBJ1-5
D gene: TRBD1
clone size: -
V gene: TRBV6-1

CDR3 DNA: TGTGCCACCAGTGACTCACAAGGGCCCAACTATGGCTACACCTTC
CDR3 protein: CATSDSQGPNYGYTF
J gene: TRBJ1-2
D gene: -
clone size: -
V gene: TRBV24-1

CDR3 DNA: TGCAGCGTTGGGGAAGGTGAAAAACTGTTTTTT
CDR3 protein: CSVGEGEKLFF
J gene: TRBJ1-4
D gene: -
clone size: -
V gene: TRBV29-1

CDR3 DNA: TGTGCCAGCAGCTTGGGCCGGGAAGGGGTTGTACGTGGCTACACCTTC
CDR3 protein: CASSLGREGVVRGYTF
J gene: TRBJ1-2
D gene: -
clone size: -
V gene: TRBV5-4

CDR3 DNA: TGTGCCAGCAGCTTACACCATACCACTGAAGCTTTCTTT
CDR3 protein: CASSLHHTTEAFF
J gene: TRBJ1-1
D gene: -
clone size: few
V gene: TRBV11-1

CDR3 DNA: TGCAGTGCTGGTGGGGCGTCAAATGAGCAGTTCTTC
CDR3 protein: CSAGGASNEQFF
J gene: TRBJ2-1
D gene: -
clone size: -
V gene: TRBV20-1

CDR3 DNA: TGTGCCACCAGTGAGCGACAGGGAATCGGCTCTGGGGCCAACGTCCTGACTTTC
CDR3 protein: CATSERQGIGSGANVLTF
J gene: TRBJ2-6
D gene: TRBD1
clone size: -
V gene: TRBV24-1

CDR3 DNA: TGTGCCAGCTCACAACAGGGTATGGGAAAGACCCAGTACTTC
CDR3 protein: CASSQQGMGKTQYF
J gene: TRBJ2-5
D gene: -
clone size: -
V gene: TRBV18

CDR3 DNA: TGCGCCAGCAAACTTGGACAGCTCTATGGCTACACCTTC
CDR3 protein: CASKLGQLYGYTF
J gene: TRBJ1-2
D gene: -
clone size: -
V gene: TRBV10-1

CDR3 DNA: TGTGCCACCAGTGACAGCGGGCCGACAGATACGCAGTATTTT
CDR3 protein: CATSDSGPTDTQYF
J gene: TRBJ2-3
D gene: -
clone size: -
V gene: TRBV24-1

CDR3 DNA: TGTGCCAGCTCACCTTCGGGACAGGGGACCACTGAAGCTTTCTTT
CDR3 protein: CASSPSGQGTTEAFF
J gene: TRBJ1-1
D gene: TRBD1
clone size: -
V gene: TRBV18

CDR3 DNA: TGTGCCAGTAGTTGGACAGGTGAGGGCAATCAGCCCCAGCATTTT
CDR3 protein: CASSWTGEGNQPQHF
J gene: TRBJ1-5
D gene: TRBD1
clone size: once
V gene: TRBV19

CDR3 DNA: TGTGCCACCAGTGATCCCCTTCCGGGGGGGCCTAGCACAGATACGCAGTATTTT
CDR3 protein: CATSDPLPGGPSTDTQYF
J gene: TRBJ2-3
D gene: TRBD2
clone size: -
V gene: TRBV24-1

CDR3 DNA: TGTGCCAGCAGCGAACAGGGGAATAATCAGCCCCAGCATTTT
CDR3 protein: CASSEQGNNQPQHF
J gene: TRBJ1-5
D gene: TRBD1
clone size: -
V gene: TRBV9

CDR3 DNA: TGTGCCACCAGCAGAAAGGACGGGTTTAGTGGCTACACCTTC
CDR3 protein: CATSRKDGFSGYTF
J gene: TRBJ1-2
D gene: -
clone size: -
V gene: TRBV15

CDR3 DNA: TGTGCCAGCAGGTTCGGGCCCCAGGGGGAAGCTTTCTTT
CDR3 protein: CASRFGPQGEAFF
J gene: TRBJ1-1
D gene: -
clone size: -
V gene: TRBV7-9

CDR3 DNA: TGTGCCAGCAGTCCCGGGACAGGGGTCACTGAAGCTTTCTTT
CDR3 protein: CASSPGTGVTEAFF
J gene: TRBJ1-1
D gene: TRBD1
clone size: -
V gene: TRBV6-5

CDR3 DNA: TGTGCCAGTAGTCTCGGGAGGGACAGGGATTATGGCTACACCTTC
CDR3 protein: CASSLGRDRDYGYTF
J gene: TRBJ1-2
D gene: TRBD1
clone size: -
V gene: TRBV19

CDR3 DNA: TGTGCCAGCAGCTTAGAACCGGGAAAATATGGCTACACCTTC
CDR3 protein: CASSLEPGKYGYTF
J gene: TRBJ1-2
D gene: -
clone size: -
V gene: TRBV7-2

CDR3 DNA: TGCAGCGGGGCGGTTTGGGACACTGAAGCTTTCTTT
CDR3 protein: CSGAVWDTEAFF
J gene: TRBJ1-1
D gene: -
clone size: -
V gene: TRBV29-1

CDR3 DNA: TGTGCCAGCAGCCCGGGACAGGGGGCGGGCGAGCAGTACTTC
CDR3 protein: CASSPGQGAGEQYF
J gene: TRBJ2-7
D gene: TRBD1
clone size: -
V gene: TRBV14

CDR3 DNA: TGTGCCAGCAGCCGAGGGGGCGCGGGCACTGAAGCTTTCTTT
CDR3 protein: CASSRGGAGTEAFF
J gene: TRBJ1-1
D gene: TRBD1
clone size: -
V gene: TRBV3-1/TRBV3-2

CDR3 DNA: TGTGCCAGCAGCCGCGTGTGGGACACTGAAGCTTTCTTT
CDR3 protein: CASSRVWDTEAFF
J gene: TRBJ1-1
D gene: -
clone size: -
V gene: TRBV6-5

CDR3 DNA: TGTGCCAGTAGTATACTCCCCGGGAGCCTCACAGATACGCAGTATTTT
CDR3 protein: CASSILPGSLTDTQYF
J gene: TRBJ2-3
D gene: -
clone size: -
V gene: TRBV19